This T cell receptor beta chain was sequenced for a study of T cell responses to AZD1222 COVID-19 vaccine. Assay used: immunoSEQ multiplex PCR; TCRdb lists only in-frame clones, some missing. The sample consists of 150,000 or so clones, roughly 92% of them appearing once. Losses at the gene ends were 0 bases for V and 2 bases for J; bases not matched to a gene: 1. Germline V gene lookup returns CDR1 LGHNA and CDR2 YSLEER. The CDR3 is 16 amino acids. Notes on this clone: What it binds is not known.

Overall study results and limits: Elevations in Spike-specific TCR breadth and depth followed administration of two AZD1222 doses. Close to half of all spike-specific TCRs reportedly target regions of the variants that are unmutated. There were mostly white British donors and more females than males, and clonal diversity was possibly underestimated. At baseline, seropositivity was found in only a handful of AZD1222 recipients.

This receptor was taken from an adult in good health. The genes are TRBV4-3 and TRBJ2-6; 7 bases map to TRBD1. The sequenced sample was peripheral blood, obtained on day 0 of AZD1222 vaccination. In nucleotides, the CDR3 is TGCGCCAGCAGCCAAGATCAGGGGGCTGGGGCCAACGTCCTGACTTTC. Its translation: CASSQDQGAGANVLTF.